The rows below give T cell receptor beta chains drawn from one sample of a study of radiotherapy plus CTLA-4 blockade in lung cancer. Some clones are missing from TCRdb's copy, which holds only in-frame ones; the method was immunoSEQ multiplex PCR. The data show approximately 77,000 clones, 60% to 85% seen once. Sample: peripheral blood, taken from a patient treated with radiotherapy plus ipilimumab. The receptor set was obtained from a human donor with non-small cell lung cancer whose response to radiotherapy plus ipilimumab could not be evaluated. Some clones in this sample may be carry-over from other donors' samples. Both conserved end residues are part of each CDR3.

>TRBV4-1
CASSQGGENIQYF
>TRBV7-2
CASSFGGTGETQYF
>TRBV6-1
CASSVRTEINYEQYF
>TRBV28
CASITGSSYEQYF
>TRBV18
CASSPMLAGDTSTDTQYF
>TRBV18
CASSPGQGDAEQYF
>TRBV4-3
CASSQYPGGNYGYTF
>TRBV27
CASSFISGQVNTEAFF
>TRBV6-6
CASRLQGPNEQFF
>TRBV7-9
CASSLVVGTWSYEQYF
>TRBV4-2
CASSQDPGGGGELFF
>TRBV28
CASSSASGGSSYNEQFF
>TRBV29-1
CSVDSRVTSTDTQYF
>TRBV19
CASKIRTGRGNTEAFF
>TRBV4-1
CASSPMTGADSPLHF
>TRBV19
CASTLTGGNTEAFF
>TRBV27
CASLRGFGTGSANTEAFF
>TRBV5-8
CASSLFPPYNEQFF
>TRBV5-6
CASSLAGGNTEAFF
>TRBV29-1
CSVDSEAFF
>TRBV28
CASSFPTGISRGYTF
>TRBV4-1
CASSQDTRINYGYTF
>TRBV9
CASSPQGAGSNQPQHF
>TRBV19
CASSITGLYGYTF
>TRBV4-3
CASSQVQLNTEAFF
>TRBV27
CASRPLLAGAHEQFF
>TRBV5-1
CASSLQTESPLHF
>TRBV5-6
CASTSPTGGNEQYF
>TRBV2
CASSLTGSSYGYTF